These T cell receptor beta chains were read from a single sample in a study of response to subunit inactivated influenza vaccine. TCRdb reprocessed the RT-PCR reads via MiXCR and lists one record per CDR3 protein. The data contain 300,000 to 350,000 distinct CDR3 sequences, roughly 22% of them singletons. This material consisted of PBMCs from blood, taken less than 22 months after vaccination. These receptors originate from a man aged 50-75 years who received an inactivated influenza vaccine. The conserved cysteine and the conserved F or W are not part of the CDR3 here.

V gene | CDR3 protein
TRBV4-2 | ASSPIVDRDYEQY
TRBV7-9 | ASSLPGQGNTGELF
TRBV5-1 | ASSPSGPDSPLH
TRBV7-9 | ASSLGVQPQH
TRBV3-1 | ASSQDTSGTWANEQF
TRBV12-3/TRBV12-4 | ASSTTVVRNTEAF
TRBV11-1 | ASSLGERDRGPADTQY
TRBV5-1 | ASSPGTSIDTQY
TRBV12-3/TRBV12-4 | ASSFLCTGELF
TRBV19 | ASSTAGLAGKVNEQF
TRBV20-1 | SALRTVNSYEQY